Below are 30 T cell receptor beta chains sequenced from a single sample in a study of identical twins. TCRdb independently ran MiXCR on the 5' RACE reads; one entry per CDR3 protein. The sample gives some 500,000 distinct CDR3 sequences, roughly an eighth of which show up once; 0.98% is in the top ten. Separately, the same data were catalogued under a study of yellow fever vaccine responses in identical twins.

The sequencing input was CD4+ T cells sorted from blood. These receptors were obtained from a woman in her late teens or twenties in good health.

There are many counts of this clonotype. This chain connects TRBV12-3 or TRBV12-4 to TRBJ2-1; D not certain. With 7 bases removed from V and 0 bases from J, the gap between germline ends came to 10 bases. The CDR3 extends over 14 amino acids. In DNA, the CDR3 is TGTGCCAGCACAACTGCGAGCTCCTACAATGAGCAGTTCTTC. It codes for CASTTASSYNEQFF.

CDR3 nucleotides: TGCAGTGCTAGAGAGAAGCTCCTCAAAGAGACCCAGTACTTC. Its protein is CSAREKLLKETQYF. The J gene is TRBJ2-5, the V gene TRBV20-1; no clear D. Per germline, CDR1 DFQATT and CDR2 SNEGSKA (reference sequence). The V end lost 0 bases, the J end lost 3 bases, and 11 bases lay between the germline ends. CDR3 size: 14 residues.

This clonotype was recorded a few times. The chain uses TRBV27 and TRBJ2-7; possible D gene TRBD2, 5 bases. Germline loops: CDR1 MNHEY, CDR2 SMNVEV (reference sequence). This CDR3 spans 14 amino acids. Trimming left V 6 bases short and J 3 bases short, with 15 bases between. CDR3 coding DNA: TGTGCCAGCAGCCGTCGCGGGCAGGACTACGAGCAGTACTTC. Translation gives CASSRRGQDYEQYF.

This clonotype showed up many times. The rearrangement links TRBV12-3 or TRBV12-4 to TRBJ2-7; 8 positions match TRBD1. This CDR3 has 13 amino acids. V lost 5 bases to trimming and J lost 7 bases; unmatched junction nucleotides: 7. The CDR3 here is CASSTGGVGEQYF. CDR3 in DNA: TGTGCCAGCAGTACAGGGGGTGTGGGAGAGCAGTACTTC.

This clonotype was observed a few times. The chain couples TRBV19 to TRBJ2-6, with TRBD1 matching 7 bases. In germline, CDR1 is LNHDA, CDR2 SQIVND (reference sequence). V was clipped by 5 bases and J by 4 bases; unmatched bases: 5. The CDR3 spans 15 residues. In DNA, the CDR3 is TGTGCCAGTAGTTTCACGACAGGGGGGGCCAACGTCCTGACTTTC. Translated: CASSFTTGGANVLTF.

This clonotype was counted ten times or more. The chain couples TRBV25-1 to TRBJ2-3; D gene uncertain. Germline assignment: CDR1 MGHDK and CDR2 SYGVNS. The CDR3 runs 12 residues. V was pared by 6 bases and J by 2 bases, with 6 bases between. This chain's CDR3 is CASRSTTDTQYF. In nucleotides, the CDR3 is TGTGCCAGCAGGTCCACCACAGATACGCAGTATTTT.

This rearrangement joins TRBV3-1 to TRBJ1-6; D call uncertain. CDR1 is LGHDT, CDR2 YNNKEL, per germline (reference sequence). The CDR3 is 15 residues long. The V end lost 4 bases, the J end lost 7 bases, and 14 bases lay between the germline ends. CDR3 DNA sequence: TGTGCCAGCAGCCTAATAACTCGGGAAAATTCACCCCTCCACTTT. This sequence encodes CASSLITRENSPLHF.

This clonotype was counted only a few times. The V and J genes are TRBV6-1 and TRBJ2-4; TRBD1 is a possible D gene (5 bases). CDR1 and CDR2 from the germline V gene are MNHNS and SASEGT. This CDR3 contains 18 residues. Between the trimmed V and J ends, which lost 0 bases and 0 bases, there was a span of 15 bases. CDR3 loop: CASSEAPSDIGAKNIQYF. DNA of the CDR3: TGTGCCAGCAGTGAAGCTCCCTCGGACATAGGAGCCAAAAACATTCAGTACTTC.

This sequence joins TRBV5-1 and TRBJ2-1; D could derive from TRBD1 or TRBD2 (5 bases each). V shed 4 bases and J shed 3 bases, with 14 bases lying between them. Germline CDR1 and CDR2: SGHRS and YFSETQ. There are 15 residues in the CDR3. In DNA, the CDR3 is TGCGCCAGCAGCATCCGGGACCCTAGCTACAATGAGCAGTTCTTC. It specifies CASSIRDPSYNEQFF.

The chain couples TRBV2 to TRBJ2-2, with TRBD2 matching 10 bases. With V trimmed by 11 bases and J by 4 bases, 19 bases remained unmatched. Germline lookup yields CDR1 SNHLY and CDR2 FYNNEI. The CDR3 sequence is 18 residues long. The CDR3 protein is CAFCPHERGGLGTGELFF. The CDR3, as DNA: TGTGCCTTCTGTCCCCACGAGCGGGGGGGCCTTGGCACCGGGGAGCTGTTTTTT.

This clonotype turned up a few times. The rearrangement uses TRBV20-1 and TRBJ2-3; D gene ambiguous. Germline-derived CDR1 and CDR2 are DFQATT and SNEGSKA (reference sequence). The germline V and J ends were trimmed by 2 bases and 6 bases, with 15 bases remaining between them. The CDR3 is 14 residues long. The CDR3 region is CSARIGRSPDTQYF. As DNA, the CDR3 is TGCAGTGCTAGAATTGGCCGGAGCCCCGATACGCAGTATTTT.

Ten or more counts support this clonotype. The rearrangement links TRBV5-1 to TRBJ2-3; 8 bases are shared with TRBD2. The V segment lost 0 bases and the J segment 5 bases; nucleotides outside the gene matches: 2. The CDR3 length is 14 residues. Germline V gene data show CDR1 as SGHRS and CDR2 as YFSETQ. The CDR3 bases are TGCGCCAGCAGCTTGGCCACTAGCGGAGATACGCAGTATTTT. Protein sequence: CASSLATSGDTQYF.

This clonotype was found a few times. This chain links TRBV12-3 or TRBV12-4 with TRBJ1-2, with 7 bases that match TRBD1. The J segment lost 4 bases and the V segment lost 2 bases, leaving 4 bases of the junction unmatched. The CDR3 totals 14 residues. The CDR3 sequence: CASSLYSGGYGYTF. CDR3 nucleotide sequence: TGTGCCAGCAGTTTATATTCAGGGGGCTATGGCTACACCTTC.

This clonotype was picked up a small number of times. The gene calls are TRBV6-5 and TRBJ2-1; no clear D gene. Trimming stripped 0 bases from V and 9 bases from J, with 9 bases between. From germline, CDR1 is MNHEY and CDR2 SVGAGI. The CDR3 sequence is 13 residues long. This CDR3 is CASSYSRLGEQFF. The DNA for the CDR3 is TGTGCCAGCAGTTACTCGAGGTTGGGTGAGCAGTTCTTC.

This clonotype was seen only a few times. The chain is built from TRBV18 and TRBJ2-7, with a weak D call TRBD1 (6 bases). The CDR3 has 16 amino acids. V lost 9 bases to trimming and J lost 2 bases, with 23 bases between them. The germline V gene encodes CDR1 KGHSH and CDR2 LQKENI. The CDR3 region is CASRAVGAGEPYEQYF. The CDR3 DNA reads as TGTGCCAGTCGCGCAGTCGGTGCAGGGGAACCCTACGAGCAGTACTTC.

In its sample, this clonotype was seen a few times. The CDR3 is CSARDERQGTYHEQYF. In DNA form, the CDR3 reads TGCAGTGCTAGAGATGAGCGTCAGGGGACATATCACGAGCAGTACTTC. The chain couples TRBV20-1 to TRBJ2-7; tentatively, D is TRBD1 (6 bases). The CDR3 is 16 residues long. V lost 0 bases to trimming and J lost 5 bases, with 20 bases between them. CDR1 is DFQATT, CDR2 SNEGSKA, per germline (reference sequence).

Comment on this clonotype: An end of the junction does not agree with germline; a read error may underlie this. This chain uses TRBV12-3 or TRBV12-4 with TRBJ2-6; no clear D gene. The CDR3 is 18 amino acids. The CDR3 DNA follows: TGTGCCCGCAGTTTACGGGCCCCGACTTTCCGCTGGGCCAACGTCCTGACTTTC. This translates into CARSLRAPTFRWANVLTF.

CDR3 residues: CSVRDSNTGELFF. CDR3 bases: TGCAGCGTCCGGGACAGTAACACCGGGGAGCTGTTTTTT. The V gene is TRBV29-1, the J gene TRBJ2-2; 7 nucleotides match TRBD1. Germline CDR1 is SQVTM and CDR2 is ANQGSEA. Trimming took 6 bases from V and 2 from J; bases not matched to a gene: 3. This CDR3 region has 13 residues.

V and J are TRBV27 and TRBJ2-7; TRBD1 aligns across 9 bases. Germline V gene sequence: CDR1 MNHEY, CDR2 SMNVEV (reference sequence). CDR3 length equals 16 residues. V shed 4 bases, J shed 3 bases, and the junction held 10 bases outside the gene matches. Written as DNA, the CDR3 is TGTGCCAGCAGTTCCCAGTACGACAGGGGGGGCTACGAGCAGTACTTC. This gives the protein CASSSQYDRGGYEQYF.

The rearrangement links TRBV3-1 to TRBJ2-5; 8 bases line up with TRBD1. The germline CDR1 and CDR2 sequences are LGHDT and YNNKEL (reference sequence). This CDR3 is 14 amino acids long. The V and J ends lost 2 bases and 4 bases, in that order; junction bases with no gene match: 3. As DNA, the CDR3 is TGTGCCAGCAGCCAACTACAGGGGGGAGAGACCCAGTACTTC. It is translated as CASSQLQGGETQYF.

This clonotype was seen more than once but under ten times. The rearrangement links TRBV2 to TRBJ2-7, with 10 bases identical to TRBD1. V shed 7 bases, J shed 4 bases, and the junction held 4 bases outside the gene matches. Germline-derived CDR1 and CDR2 are SNHLY and FYNNEI. CDR3 length: 13 amino acids. This CDR3 is CASMGQGRYEQYF. CDR3 DNA: TGTGCCAGCATGGGACAGGGGAGGTACGAGCAGTACTTC.

This clonotype showed up many times. The chain carries TRBV12-3 or TRBV12-4 and TRBJ1-5, with D possibly matching TRBD1 (5 bases). V lost 3 bases and J 4 bases, leaving 10 bases between the germline ends. There are 14 residues in the CDR3. The CDR3 spells CASSLGGANQPQHF. CDR3 in DNA: TGTGCCAGCAGTTTGGGCGGGGCGAATCAGCCCCAGCATTTT.

Many counts were recorded for this clonotype. V is TRBV12-3 or TRBV12-4 and J is TRBJ2-2; 8 bases align to TRBD1. V was clipped by 3 bases and J by 3 bases; unmatched bases: 21. The CDR3 sequence is 21 residues long. CDR3 in amino acids: CASSFLLGLIVKDRDTGELFF. The DNA of the CDR3 is TGTGCCAGCAGTTTTCTTTTGGGCCTAATTGTGAAGGACAGGGACACCGGGGAGCTGTTTTTT.

There are many counts of this clonotype. The rearrangement uses TRBV5-1 and TRBJ2-1; 8 bases fit TRBD2. J was trimmed by 6 bases and V by 3 bases; bases with no gene match: 5. Per the germline V gene, CDR1 is SGHRS and CDR2 is YFSETQ. CDR3 length equals 14 residues. CDR3 DNA: TGCGCCAGCAGCTCCGGGGGGGAATTCAATGAGCAGTTCTTC. This codes for CASSSGGEFNEQFF.

This clonotype has a handful of counts. The V and J genes are TRBV20-1 and TRBJ2-3; D unresolved. Germline assignment: CDR1 DFQATT and CDR2 SNEGSKA (reference sequence). With 3 bases removed from V and 4 bases from J, the gap between germline ends came to 5 bases. The CDR3 covers 11 residues. CDR3: CSASVADTQYF. In DNA form, the CDR3 reads TGCAGTGCTAGTGTGGCAGATACGCAGTATTTT.

This clonotype has at least ten counts. The CDR3 protein is CASSPRQVGNTIYF. The CDR3 DNA follows: TGTGCCAGCAGCCCGAGACAGGTGGGAAACACCATATATTTT. The J gene is TRBJ1-3, the V gene TRBV13, with D possibly being TRBD1 (6 bases). V was cut by 5 bases and J by 4 bases, with 12 bases left in between. Per the germline V gene, CDR1 is PRHDT and CDR2 is FYEKMQ (reference sequence). CDR3 length: 14 amino acids.

The CDR3: CASSYRGRSQPQHF. The CDR3 nucleotides read TGTGCCAGCAGCTACAGGGGGCGCAGTCAGCCCCAGCATTTT. V and J are TRBV7-2 and TRBJ1-5, with 9 bases matching TRBD1. CDR3 length: 14 amino acids. V shed 4 bases, J shed 6 bases, and the junction held 4 bases outside the gene matches. From germline, CDR1 is SGHTA and CDR2 FQGNSA.

The chain couples TRBV7-3 to TRBJ2-1, with D tentatively TRBD2 (5 bases). This CDR3 is built from 15 residues. V lost 5 bases and J 4 bases, leaving 15 bases between the germline ends. Germline values: CDR1 SGHTA, CDR2 FQGTGA. The CDR3 region has the DNA TGTGCCAGCAGCGAGGGCGCGGGTCTTTACAATGAGCAGTTCTTC. Its translation: CASSEGAGLYNEQFF.

This clonotype occurred many times. V gene TRBV7-8 combines with J gene TRBJ2-3; 9 nucleotides line up with TRBD2. This CDR3 comprises 15 residues. The trim removed 7 bases at V and 5 bases at J, leaving 10 bases unmatched. Germline CDR1 SGHVS, CDR2 FQNEAQ. CDR3 DNA sequence: TGTGCCAGCACCCGCGGGGGGGCCGTCGGAGATACGCAGTATTTT. Translation gives CASTRGGAVGDTQYF.

This clonotype showed up many times. V and J are TRBV3-1 and TRBJ2-1; 7 bases match TRBD1. Looked up from germline, CDR1 is LGHDT and CDR2 is YNNKEL (reference sequence). V trimming: 3 bases; J trimming: 7 bases; junction bases outside the gene matches: 9. This CDR3 contains 15 residues. This chain's CDR3 is CASSQPGQGENEQFF. The CDR3 DNA sequence: TGTGCCAGCAGCCAGCCCGGGCAGGGGGAGAATGAGCAGTTCTTC.